Included here is one TCR beta chain sequence, with context. This specimen comes from a study of blood T cell repertoires in COVID-19. Original handling: Cell counts per sample came from amplifying reference gene primers. The repertoire was sequenced with immunoSEQ multiplex PCR; TCRdb's copy has only in-frame clones and lacks some. The V and J calls and clone size were taken over from that table, and D and trimming were inferred from the DNA. The sample lists 200,000 to 250,000 clones, around 84% seen once, with around 3.5% in the top ten. The sequence came from a woman under 30 with acute or convalescent COVID-19. The material sequenced was peripheral blood.

The CDR3 region is CAWSVRVGGIGNTIYF. The CDR3 nucleotides read TGTGCCTGGAGTGTACGAGTAGGGGGAATCGGAAACACCATATATTTT. The chain has TRBV30 and TRBJ1-3, with D perhaps matching TRBD1 (6 bases). Deletions cut 0 bases from V and 4 bases from J, with 16 bases between. Germline CDR1 is GTSNPN and CDR2 is SVGIG (reference sequence). The CDR3 sequence is 16 residues long.